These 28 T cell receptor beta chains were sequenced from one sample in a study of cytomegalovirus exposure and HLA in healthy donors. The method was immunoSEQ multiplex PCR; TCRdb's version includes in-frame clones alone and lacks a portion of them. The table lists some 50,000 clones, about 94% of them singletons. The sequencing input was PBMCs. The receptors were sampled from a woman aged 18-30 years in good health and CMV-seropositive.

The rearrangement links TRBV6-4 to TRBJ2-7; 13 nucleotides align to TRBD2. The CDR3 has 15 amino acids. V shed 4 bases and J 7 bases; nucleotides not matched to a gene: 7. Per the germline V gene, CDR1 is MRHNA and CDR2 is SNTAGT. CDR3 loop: CASSAGTSGTEEQYF. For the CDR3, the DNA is TGTGCCAGCAGTGCCGGGACTAGCGGGACGGAAGAGCAGTACTTC.

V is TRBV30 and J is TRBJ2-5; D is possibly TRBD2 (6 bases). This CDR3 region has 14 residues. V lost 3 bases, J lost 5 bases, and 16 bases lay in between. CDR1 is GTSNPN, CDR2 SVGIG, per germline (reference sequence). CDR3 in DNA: TGTGCCTGGAGCCCCCGGACTATCCGGGAGACCCAGTACTTC. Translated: CAWSPRTIRETQYF.

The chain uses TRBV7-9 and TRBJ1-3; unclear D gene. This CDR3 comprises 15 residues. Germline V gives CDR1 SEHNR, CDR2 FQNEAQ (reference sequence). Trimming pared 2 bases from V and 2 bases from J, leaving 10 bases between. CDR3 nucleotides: TGTGCCAGCAGCTTAATAGACGCGGCTGGAAACACCATATATTTT. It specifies CASSLIDAAGNTIYF. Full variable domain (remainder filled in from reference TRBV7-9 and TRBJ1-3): DTGVSQNPRHKITKRGQNVTFRCDPISEHNRLYWYRQTLGQGPEFLTYFQNEAQLEKSRLLSDRFSAERPKGSFSTLEIQRTEQGDSAMYLCASSLIDAAGNTIYFGEGSWLTVV.

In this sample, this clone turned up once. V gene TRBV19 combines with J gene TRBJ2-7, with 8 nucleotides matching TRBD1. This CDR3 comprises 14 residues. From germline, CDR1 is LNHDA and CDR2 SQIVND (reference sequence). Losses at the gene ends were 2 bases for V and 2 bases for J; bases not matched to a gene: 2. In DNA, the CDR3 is TGTGCCAGTAGTATAACAGGGGGAACCTACGAGCAGTACTTC. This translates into CASSITGGTYEQYF.

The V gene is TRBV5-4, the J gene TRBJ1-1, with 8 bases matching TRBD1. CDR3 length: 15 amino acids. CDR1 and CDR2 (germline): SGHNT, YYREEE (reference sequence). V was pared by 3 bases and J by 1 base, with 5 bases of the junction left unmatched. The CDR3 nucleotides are TGTGCCAGCAGCTCGGCCGGGACAGGGAACACTGAAGCTTTCTTT. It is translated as CASSSAGTGNTEAFF.

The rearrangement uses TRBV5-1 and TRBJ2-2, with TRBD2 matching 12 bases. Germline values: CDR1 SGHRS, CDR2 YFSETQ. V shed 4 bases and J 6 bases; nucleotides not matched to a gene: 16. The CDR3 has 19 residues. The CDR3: CASSVLAGGPFQGSGELFF. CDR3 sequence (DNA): TGCGCCAGCAGCGTCCTAGCGGGAGGGCCGTTCCAAGGCTCCGGGGAGCTGTTTTTT.

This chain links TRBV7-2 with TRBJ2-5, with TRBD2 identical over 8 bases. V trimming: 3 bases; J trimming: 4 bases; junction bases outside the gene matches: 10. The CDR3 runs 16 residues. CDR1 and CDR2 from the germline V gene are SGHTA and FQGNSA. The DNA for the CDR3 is TGTGCCAGCAGCTTTACCCTAGCGGGTCCAATAGAGACCCAGTACTTC. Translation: CASSFTLAGPIETQYF.

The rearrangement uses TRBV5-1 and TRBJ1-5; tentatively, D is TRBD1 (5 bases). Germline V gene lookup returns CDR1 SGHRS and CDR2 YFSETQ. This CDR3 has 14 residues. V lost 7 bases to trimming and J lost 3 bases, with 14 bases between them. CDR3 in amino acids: CASVGGGINQPQHF. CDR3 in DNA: TGCGCCAGCGTGGGGGGGGGAATCAATCAGCCCCAGCATTTT.

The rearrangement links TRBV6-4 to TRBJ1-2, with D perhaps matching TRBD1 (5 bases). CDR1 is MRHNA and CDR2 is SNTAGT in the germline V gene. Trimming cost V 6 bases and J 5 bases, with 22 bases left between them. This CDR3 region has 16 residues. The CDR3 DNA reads TGTGCCAGCAGCGTTTCCCCGGACGGCGGGGGATATGGCTACACCTTC. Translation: CASSVSPDGGGYGYTF.

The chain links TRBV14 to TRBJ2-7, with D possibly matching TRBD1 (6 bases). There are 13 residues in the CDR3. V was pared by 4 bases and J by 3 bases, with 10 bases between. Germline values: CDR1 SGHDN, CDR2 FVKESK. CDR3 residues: CASSRTGHYEQYF. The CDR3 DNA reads TGTGCCAGCAGCCGAACAGGGCACTACGAGCAGTACTTC.

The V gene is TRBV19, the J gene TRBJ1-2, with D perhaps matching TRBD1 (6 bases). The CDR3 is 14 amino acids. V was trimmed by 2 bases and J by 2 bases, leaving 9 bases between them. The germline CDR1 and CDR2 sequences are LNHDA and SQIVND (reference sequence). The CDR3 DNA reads TGTGCCAGTAGTATAAGGCAGGGGAACTATGGCTACACCTTC. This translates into CASSIRQGNYGYTF.

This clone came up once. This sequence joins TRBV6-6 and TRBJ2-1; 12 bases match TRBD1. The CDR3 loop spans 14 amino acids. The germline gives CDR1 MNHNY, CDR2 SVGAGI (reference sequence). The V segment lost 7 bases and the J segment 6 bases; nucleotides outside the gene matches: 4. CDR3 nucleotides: TGTGCCAGCACTACGGGACAGGGGGCCAATGAGCAGTTCTTC. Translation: CASTTGQGANEQFF.

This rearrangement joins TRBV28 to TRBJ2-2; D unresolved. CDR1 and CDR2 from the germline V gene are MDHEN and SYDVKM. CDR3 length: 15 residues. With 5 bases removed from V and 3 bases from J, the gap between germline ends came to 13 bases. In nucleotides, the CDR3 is TGTGCCAGCAGTAACCGGGTGGTAGACACCGGGGAGCTGTTTTTT. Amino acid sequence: CASSNRVVDTGELFF.

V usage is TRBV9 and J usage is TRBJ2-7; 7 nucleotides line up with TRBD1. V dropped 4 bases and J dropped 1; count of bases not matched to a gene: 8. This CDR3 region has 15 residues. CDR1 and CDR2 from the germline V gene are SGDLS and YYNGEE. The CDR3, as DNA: TGTGCCAGCAGCACCCGGGACAGTTCTTCCTACGAGCAGTACTTC. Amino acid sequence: CASSTRDSSSYEQYF. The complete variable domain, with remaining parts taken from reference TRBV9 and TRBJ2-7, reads DSGVTQTPKHLITATGQRVTLRCSPRSGDLSVYWYQQSLDQGLQFLIQYYNGEERAKGNILERFSAQQFPDLHSELNLSSLELGDSALYFCASSTRDSSSYEQYFGPGTRLTVT.

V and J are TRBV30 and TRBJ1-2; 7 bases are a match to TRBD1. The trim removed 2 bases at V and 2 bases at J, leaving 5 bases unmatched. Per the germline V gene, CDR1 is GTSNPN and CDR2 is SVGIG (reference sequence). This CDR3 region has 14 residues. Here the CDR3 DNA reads TGTGCCTGGAGTCAAACAGGGGCCAACTATGGCTACACCTTC. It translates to CAWSQTGANYGYTF.

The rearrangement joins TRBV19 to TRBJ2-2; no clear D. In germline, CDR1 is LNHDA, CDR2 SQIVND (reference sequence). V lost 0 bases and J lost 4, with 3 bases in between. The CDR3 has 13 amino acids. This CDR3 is CASSIDITGELFF. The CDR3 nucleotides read TGTGCCAGTAGTATAGACATCACCGGGGAGCTGTTTTTT.

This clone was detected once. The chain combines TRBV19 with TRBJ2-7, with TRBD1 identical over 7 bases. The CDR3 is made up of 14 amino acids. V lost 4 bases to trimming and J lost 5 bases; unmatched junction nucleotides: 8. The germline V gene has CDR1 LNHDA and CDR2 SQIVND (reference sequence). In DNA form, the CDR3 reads TGTGCCAGTAGTACCGGACAGGCGAGCGACGAGCAGTACTTC. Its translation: CASSTGQASDEQYF.

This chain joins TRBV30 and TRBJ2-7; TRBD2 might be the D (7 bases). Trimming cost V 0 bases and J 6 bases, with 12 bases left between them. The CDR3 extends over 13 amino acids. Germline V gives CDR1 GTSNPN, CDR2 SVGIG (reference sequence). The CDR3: CAWSVGGVGEQYF. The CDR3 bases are TGTGCCTGGAGTGTAGGGGGGGTTGGCGAGCAGTACTTC.

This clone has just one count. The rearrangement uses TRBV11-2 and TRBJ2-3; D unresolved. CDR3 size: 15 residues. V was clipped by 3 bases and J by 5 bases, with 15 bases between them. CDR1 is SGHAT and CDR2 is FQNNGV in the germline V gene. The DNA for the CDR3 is TGTGCCAGCAGCTTGGTCCCGAGTAATGGAGATACGCAGTATTTT. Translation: CASSLVPSNGDTQYF.

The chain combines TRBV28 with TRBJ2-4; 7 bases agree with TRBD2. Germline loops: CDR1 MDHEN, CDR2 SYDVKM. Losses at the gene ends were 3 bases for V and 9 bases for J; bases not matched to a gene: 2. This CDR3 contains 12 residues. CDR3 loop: CASSFGEGIQYF. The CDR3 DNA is TGTGCCAGCAGTTTCGGGGAGGGCATTCAGTACTTC.

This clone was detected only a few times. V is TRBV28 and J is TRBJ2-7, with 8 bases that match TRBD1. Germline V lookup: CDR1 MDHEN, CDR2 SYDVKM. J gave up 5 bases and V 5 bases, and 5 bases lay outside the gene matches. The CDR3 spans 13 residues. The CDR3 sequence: CASSRTGSHEQYF. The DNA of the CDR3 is TGTGCCAGCAGTAGGACAGGGTCCCACGAGCAGTACTTC.

Here the CDR3 DNA reads TGTGCCAGCAGCGAGGGGGAAAATGAGCAGTTCTTC. Encoded protein: CASSEGENEQFF. The chain recombines TRBV11-3 with TRBJ2-1; possible D gene TRBD1, 6 bases. With 5 bases removed from V and 7 bases from J, the gap between germline ends came to 9 bases. The CDR3 extends over 12 amino acids. Germline-derived CDR1 and CDR2 are SGHNT and YENEEA.

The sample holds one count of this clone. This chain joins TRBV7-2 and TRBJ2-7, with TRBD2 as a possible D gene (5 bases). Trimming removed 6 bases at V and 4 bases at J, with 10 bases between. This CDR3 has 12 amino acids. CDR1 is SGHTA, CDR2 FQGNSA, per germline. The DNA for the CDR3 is TGTGCCAGCAGTCCAAAGCGGTACGAGCAGTACTTC. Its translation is CASSPKRYEQYF.

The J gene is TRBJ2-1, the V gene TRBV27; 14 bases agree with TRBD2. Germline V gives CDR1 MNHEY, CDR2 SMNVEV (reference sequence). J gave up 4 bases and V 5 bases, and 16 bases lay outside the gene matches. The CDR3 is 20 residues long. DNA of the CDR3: TGTGCCAGCAGTGCAACCGGGACTAGCGGGAGAGAAAAAATATACAATGAGCAGTTCTTC. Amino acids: CASSATGTSGREKIYNEQFF.

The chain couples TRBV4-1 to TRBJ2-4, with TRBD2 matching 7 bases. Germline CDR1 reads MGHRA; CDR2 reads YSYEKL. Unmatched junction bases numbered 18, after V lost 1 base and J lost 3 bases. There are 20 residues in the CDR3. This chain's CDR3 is CASSQAALAGVIIDKNIQYF. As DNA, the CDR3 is TGCGCCAGCAGCCAAGCAGCGTTGGCGGGAGTTATTATTGACAAAAACATTCAGTACTTC.

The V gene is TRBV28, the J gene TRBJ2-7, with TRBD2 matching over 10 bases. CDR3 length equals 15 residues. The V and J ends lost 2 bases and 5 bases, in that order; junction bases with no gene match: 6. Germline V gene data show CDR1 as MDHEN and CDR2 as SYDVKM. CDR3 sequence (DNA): TGTGCCAGCAGTTTACCGGGACTAGCGTTACACGAGCAGTACTTC. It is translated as CASSLPGLALHEQYF.

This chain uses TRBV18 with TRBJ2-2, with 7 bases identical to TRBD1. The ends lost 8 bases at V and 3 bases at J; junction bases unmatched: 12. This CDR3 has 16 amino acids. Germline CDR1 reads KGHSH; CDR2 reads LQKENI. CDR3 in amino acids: CASTHLDRADTGELFF. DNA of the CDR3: TGTGCCAGCACCCACCTAGACAGGGCGGACACCGGGGAGCTGTTTTTT. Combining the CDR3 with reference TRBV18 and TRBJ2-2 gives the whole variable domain NAGVMQNPRHLVRRRGQEARLRCSPMKGHSHVYWYRQLPEEGLKFMVYLQKENIIDESGMPKERFSAEFPKEGPSILRIQQVVRGDSAAYFCASTHLDRADTGELFFGEGSRLTVL.

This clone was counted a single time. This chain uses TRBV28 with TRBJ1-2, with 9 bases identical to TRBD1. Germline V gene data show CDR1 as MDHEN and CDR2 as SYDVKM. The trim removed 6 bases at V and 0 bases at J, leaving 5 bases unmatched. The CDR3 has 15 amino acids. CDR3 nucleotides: TGTGCCAGCAGGGGGACAGGGCCCCCTAACTATGGCTACACCTTC. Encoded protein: CASRGTGPPNYGYTF.